One sample yielded the 22 T cell receptor beta chains listed below, sequenced in a study of human T cells and chemical hapten exposure. Sample time point: pre-sensitization, week 0. Treatment given: therapeutic diphenylcyclopropenone sensitization with weekly scalp DPC. TCRdb re-called the RACE reads through MiXCR, storing one row per CDR3 protein. Counted here are 380,000 or so distinct CDR3 sequences, about 5% occurring once; the ten biggest clones make up more than 8%. The specimen was whole blood, collected in connection with sensitization to the hapten diphenylcyclopropenone (DPC). The receptors originated from a woman aged 18-29 years with alopecia areata. Some clones in this sample may be carry-over from other donors' samples.

This clonotype was counted ten times or more. The V call is TRBV29-1, the J call TRBJ1-1; TRBD1 is a possible D gene (6 bases). Germline CDR1 and CDR2: SQVTM and ANQGSEA. The V gene lost 4 bases and the J gene lost 5 bases, with 20 bases spanning the gap. CDR3 length: 15 residues. CDR3 DNA sequence: TGCAGCGTTGGGGAAGGGGCAGCGGGGGCAACTGAAGCTTTCTTT. This codes for CSVGEGAAGATEAFF.

The sample holds many counts of this clonotype. The gene calls are TRBV4-3 and TRBJ2-2, with no clear D. Trimming took off 1 base at V and 5 bases at J, with 11 bases between the two ends. CDR3 length: 15 residues. Germline V gene lookup returns CDR1 LGHNA and CDR2 YSLEER. CDR3 loop: CASSQVMSDTGELFF. CDR3 nucleotide sequence: TGCGCCAGCAGCCAAGTTATGTCAGATACCGGGGAGCTGTTTTTT.

This clonotype came up many times. This chain connects TRBV4-1 to TRBJ1-4; no definite D call. This CDR3 spans 13 amino acids. The V end was cut by 4 bases, the J end by 8 bases, with 11 bases between. In germline, CDR1 is MGHRA, CDR2 YSYEKL. As DNA, the CDR3 is TGCGCCAGCAGCCTAGGGCCCACGGAAAAACTGTTTTTT. Translation: CASSLGPTEKLFF.

This sequence joins TRBV7-2 and TRBJ2-2; 8 nucleotides line up with TRBD1. Trimming at V came to 3 bases and at J to 5 bases, leaving 5 bases not matched to a gene. From germline, CDR1 is SGHTA and CDR2 FQGNSA. The CDR3 consists of 15 residues. The CDR3 nucleotides are TGTGCCAGCAGCTTTCGACAGGGGTGGACCGGGGAGCTGTTTTTT. Protein product: CASSFRQGWTGELFF.

This clonotype has a handful of counts. The rearrangement uses TRBV6-1 and TRBJ2-3; maybe TRBD2 (5 bases). The CDR3 sequence is 15 residues long. Germline CDR1 reads MNHNS; CDR2 reads SASEGT. Trimming took off 2 bases at V and 4 bases at J, with 13 bases between the two ends. CDR3: CASSELAGESDTQYF. CDR3 DNA: TGTGCCAGCAGTGAATTGGCCGGGGAATCAGATACGCAGTATTTT.

This clonotype was detected ten times or more. The gene calls are TRBV6-5 and TRBJ1-3; 9 nucleotides line up with TRBD1. The CDR3 length is 15 residues. CDR1 and CDR2 from the germline V gene are MNHEY and SVGAGI. The V and J ends lost 5 bases and 4 bases, in that order; junction bases with no gene match: 6. CDR3 DNA: TGTGCCAGCAGTCACAGGGGGCTCGCGGGAAACACCATATATTTT. It is translated as CASSHRGLAGNTIYF.

The table lists this clonotype with many counts. The chain carries TRBV10-3 and TRBJ2-3; 7 nucleotides align to TRBD1. Per germline, CDR1 ENHRY and CDR2 SYGVKD. The CDR3 contains 14 residues. The ends lost 0 bases at V and 3 bases at J; junction bases unmatched: 0. CDR3 DNA: TGTGCCATCAGTGAGTCGACAGGGACAGATACGCAGTATTTT. It translates to CAISESTGTDTQYF.

This clonotype was seen a few times. The rearrangement joins TRBV7-2 to TRBJ2-3; no reliable D call. Germline CDR1 reads SGHTA; CDR2 reads FQGNSA. Trimming took 1 base from V and 0 from J, leaving 11 bases between them. This CDR3 has 16 amino acids. In DNA, the CDR3 is TGTGCCAGCAGCTTAGTCGTGAACCCTAGCACAGATACGCAGTATTTT. Amino acids: CASSLVVNPSTDTQYF.

The chain joins TRBV14 to TRBJ1-4; a weak D match, TRBD1 (5 bases). V was shortened by 1 base and J by 2 bases, with 8 bases between the two germline ends. Germline V gene lookup returns CDR1 SGHDN and CDR2 FVKESK. CDR3 length: 15 amino acids. CDR3 amino acids: CASSQGRGTNEKLFF. The CDR3, as DNA: TGTGCCAGCAGCCAAGGACGGGGCACTAATGAAAAACTGTTTTTT.

This clonotype was seen repeatedly, ten times or more. The chain has TRBV29-1 and TRBJ1-1, with D possibly matching TRBD1 (5 bases). V dropped 4 bases and J dropped 6 bases, with 12 bases sitting between them. Per germline, CDR1 SQVTM and CDR2 ANQGSEA. The CDR3 runs 12 residues. The CDR3 sequence is CSVGGSRAEAFF. The CDR3 DNA follows: TGCAGCGTTGGCGGCAGCAGGGCTGAAGCTTTCTTT.

In this sample, this clonotype turned up many times. The chain has TRBV6-5 and TRBJ1-2; D unresolved. Germline V gene lookup returns CDR1 MNHEY and CDR2 SVGAGI. The germline V and J ends were trimmed by 6 bases and 6 bases, with 14 bases remaining between them. CDR3 length: 13 amino acids. The CDR3 protein is CASSRSAANGYTF. The CDR3 region has the DNA TGTGCCAGCAGCCGCAGCGCAGCCAATGGCTACACCTTC.

This clonotype occurred many times. The J gene is TRBJ1-2, the V gene TRBV29-1; D is possibly TRBD1 (5 bases). V lost 0 bases and J 1 base, leaving 9 bases between the germline ends. The CDR3 covers 14 residues. Germline V gives CDR1 SQVTM, CDR2 ANQGSEA. CDR3 nucleotides: TGCAGCGTTGAAGAGGGGGGGAGTAACTATGGCTACACCTTC. The encoded protein is CSVEEGGSNYGYTF.

The chain combines TRBV9 with TRBJ1-3, with TRBD1 identical over 9 bases. There are 16 residues in the CDR3. V lost 3 bases and J lost 0; bases outside the gene matches: 4. Germline V gene sequence: CDR1 SGDLS, CDR2 YYNGEE. CDR3 coding DNA: TGTGCCAGCAGCGCCGGGACAGGGTACTCTGGAAACACCATATATTTT. Translating gives CASSAGTGYSGNTIYF. The full variable domain, with the rest looked up from reference TRBV9 and TRBJ1-3, is DSGVTQTPKHLITATGQRVTLRCSPRSGDLSVYWYQQSLDQGLQFLIQYYNGEERAKGNILERFSAQQFPDLHSELNLSSLELGDSALYFCASSAGTGYSGNTIYFGEGSWLTVV.

At least ten counts were recorded for this clonotype. The chain links TRBV7-6 to TRBJ2-1; 9 nucleotides align to TRBD2. Germline trimming cut 2 bases from V and 0 bases from J; bases unmatched to any gene: 2. CDR1 SGHVS and CDR2 FNYEAQ come from the germline V gene. The CDR3 length is 16 residues. CDR3 residues: CASSLLAGPSYNEQFF. CDR3 bases: TGTGCCAGCAGCTTACTAGCGGGACCCTCCTACAATGAGCAGTTCTTC. The full variable domain, in which reference TRBV7-6 and TRBJ2-1 provide the parts outside the CDR3, is GAGVSQSPRYKVTKRGQDVALRCDPISGHVSLYWYRQALGQGPEFLTYFNYEAQQDKSGLPNDRFSAERPEGSISTLTIQRTEQRDSAMYRCASSLLAGPSYNEQFFGPGTRLTVL.

The chain links TRBV7-9 to TRBJ2-2; 7 bases are a match to TRBD1. This CDR3 contains 18 residues. The V segment lost 5 bases and the J segment 1 base; nucleotides outside the gene matches: 13. Germline V CDR1 and CDR2: SEHNR, FQNEAQ (reference sequence). The CDR3 loop reads CASSPGQLGYLNTGELFF. CDR3 nucleotide sequence: TGTGCCAGCAGCCCGGGACAGTTGGGATATTTGAACACCGGGGAGCTGTTTTTT.

Many counts were recorded for this clonotype. V and J are TRBV3-1 and TRBJ1-2; TRBD1 matches at 7 bases. CDR1 is LGHDT, CDR2 YNNKEL, per germline (reference sequence). Trimming removed 3 bases from V and 4 bases from J; junction bases left unmatched: 2. This CDR3 region has 13 residues. The CDR3 spells CASSQPGGYGYTF. As DNA, the CDR3 is TGTGCCAGCAGCCAGCCAGGGGGCTATGGCTACACCTTC.

The chain links TRBV5-5 to TRBJ1-3; D is ambiguous. Germline assignment: CDR1 SGHKS and CDR2 YYEKEE (reference sequence). Deletions cut 6 bases from V and 4 bases from J, with 14 bases between. The CDR3 contains 14 residues. The CDR3 nucleotides read TGTGCCAGCACTTTACTCGAATCCGGAAACACCATATATTTT. It translates to CASTLLESGNTIYF. The variable domain in full, with the rest retrieved from reference TRBV5-5 and TRBJ1-3, is DAGVTQSPTHLIKTRGQQVTLRCSPISGHKSVSWYQQVLGQGPQFIFQYYEKEERGRGNFPDRFSARQFPNYSSELNVNALLLGDSALYLCASTLLESGNTIYFGEGSWLTVV.

The chain has TRBV7-9 and TRBJ2-2; no clear D. The CDR3 length is 14 residues. Trimming took 1 base from V and 6 from J, leaving 9 bases between them. CDR1 and CDR2 (germline): SEHNR, FQNEAQ (reference sequence). The CDR3 nucleotides are TGTGCCAGCAGCTTAGATCTGTTTTCCGGGGAGCTGTTTTTT. It yields the protein CASSLDLFSGELFF.

This clonotype was counted only a few times. V and J are TRBV29-1 and TRBJ1-2, with D tentatively TRBD1 (6 bases). CDR3 length: 13 residues. V lost 3 bases, J lost 8 bases, and 16 bases lay in between. The germline CDR1 and CDR2 sequences are SQVTM and ANQGSEA. Here the CDR3 DNA reads TGCAGCGTTGATACAGGGAGGATTGGGGGCTACACCTTC. This gives the protein CSVDTGRIGGYTF.

The V gene is TRBV5-4, the J gene TRBJ2-1; tentative D call: TRBD2 (7 bases). Trimming stripped 4 bases from V and 7 bases from J, with 18 bases between. This CDR3 contains 15 residues. From germline, CDR1 is SGHNT and CDR2 YYREEE (reference sequence). The CDR3 DNA is TGTGCCAGCAGCCTGGGAGGGGGGGCCGGTAATGAGCAGTTCTTC. This codes for CASSLGGGAGNEQFF. The whole variable domain, remainder taken from reference TRBV5-4 and TRBJ2-1, is ETGVTQSPTHLIKTRGQQVTLRCSSQSGHNTVSWYQQALGQGPQFIFQYYREEENGRGNFPPRFSGLQFPNYSSELNVNALELDDSALYLCASSLGGGAGNEQFFGPGTRLTVL.

This clonotype appeared a few times. The chain uses TRBV20-1 and TRBJ1-2; D ambiguous. The V end lost 7 bases, the J end lost 4 bases, and 19 bases lay between the germline ends. This CDR3 spans 14 amino acids. CDR1 is DFQATT and CDR2 is SNEGSKA in the germline V gene (reference sequence). The CDR3 region has the DNA TGCAGTGTCAAAGCTAAGGGTTATGGCTATGGCTACACCTTC. Translating gives CSVKAKGYGYGYTF.

The table lists this clonotype with many counts. This chain joins TRBV7-2 and TRBJ1-6; perhaps TRBD1 as D (5 bases). Per germline, CDR1 SGHTA and CDR2 FQGNSA. This CDR3 contains 16 residues. With 5 bases removed from V and 3 bases from J, the gap between germline ends came to 14 bases. The CDR3 loop is CASSPRDVLYNSPLHF. The CDR3 DNA is TGTGCCAGCAGCCCACGGGACGTCCTCTATAATTCACCCCTCCACTTT.